Following are 22 T cell receptor beta chains from one sample sequenced in a study of identical twins. Using its own MiXCR run on the 5' RACE reads, TCRdb lists one record per CDR3 protein. The data contain 210,000 or so distinct CDR3 sequences, about 16% of them singletons. In addition, the sample was reused for a study of T cells expressing NK-cell markers.

Sequences were obtained from CD8+ T cells sorted from blood. These receptors came from a woman aged 18-35 years in good health.

This clonotype was observed many times. The chain couples TRBV7-9 to TRBJ2-7; D is uncertain. The CDR3 length is 11 residues. Per germline, CDR1 SEHNR and CDR2 FQNEAQ (reference sequence). Trimming took off 3 bases at V and 4 bases at J, with 4 bases between the two ends. CDR3 sequence: CASSLQYEQYF. As DNA, the CDR3 is TGTGCCAGCAGCTTGCAGTACGAGCAGTACTTC.

The chain has TRBV21-1 and TRBJ1-6. TRBV21-1 is flagged as a pseudogene. This CDR3 has 11 residues. The CDR3 region is CASSKRPPLHF. CDR3 nucleotides: TGTGCCAGCAGCAAAAGGCCACCCCTCCACTTT.

This chain uses TRBV20-1 with TRBJ1-5, with TRBD1 as a possible D gene (5 bases). V lost 6 bases and J lost 3, with 12 bases in between. This CDR3 region has 13 residues. In germline, CDR1 is DFQATT, CDR2 SNEGSKA (reference sequence). CDR3 in amino acids: CSATEGDNQPQHF. The CDR3 DNA sequence: TGCAGTGCCACCGAAGGGGACAATCAGCCCCAGCATTTT.

The chain joins TRBV4-1 to TRBJ2-2; TRBD2 matches 12 bases. Germline V lookup: CDR1 MGHRA, CDR2 YSYEKL. The V segment lost 5 bases and the J segment 0 bases; nucleotides outside the gene matches: 4. CDR3 size: 17 residues. As DNA, the CDR3 is TGCGCCAGCAGCTTCCGGACTAGCGGGGCGAACACCGGGGAGCTGTTTTTT. This sequence encodes CASSFRTSGANTGELFF.

This clonotype has more than one count but fewer than ten. The chain uses TRBV4-1 and TRBJ2-5, with TRBD2 matching 8 bases. V was clipped by 2 bases and J by 2 bases; unmatched bases: 10. Germline CDR1 reads MGHRA; CDR2 reads YSYEKL. The CDR3 consists of 17 residues. The CDR3 nucleotides are TGCGCCAGCAGCCAAAATCGGATAGCGGGAAGGCAAGAGACCCAGTACTTC. Its translation is CASSQNRIAGRQETQYF.

The chain carries TRBV9 and TRBJ2-1; D gene unclear. The CDR3 is 15 amino acids. CDR1 SGDLS and CDR2 YYNGEE come from the germline V gene. Trimming stripped 3 bases from V and 4 bases from J, with 14 bases between. In nucleotides, the CDR3 is TGTGCCAGCAGCGAGGCCCCCGAGCCATACAATGAGCAGTTCTTC. This gives the protein CASSEAPEPYNEQFF.

This clonotype has only a few counts. V usage is TRBV3-1 and J usage is TRBJ2-6, with D uncertain. The V gene lost 0 bases and the J gene lost 0 bases, with 6 bases spanning the gap. Germline V gene sequence: CDR1 LGHDT, CDR2 YNNKEL (reference sequence). The CDR3 totals 16 residues. CDR3 residues: CASSQEGDSGANVLTF. The CDR3 DNA reads as TGTGCCAGCAGCCAAGAAGGAGACTCTGGGGCCAACGTCCTGACTTTC.

This rearrangement joins TRBV10-3 to TRBJ2-7, with D tentatively TRBD1 or TRBD2 (5 bases each). Germline V gene sequence: CDR1 ENHRY, CDR2 SYGVKD. The CDR3 covers 10 residues. Written as DNA, the CDR3 is TGTGCGATTGGGGGAAACGAGCAGTACTTC. It translates to CAIGGNEQYF.

The chain joins TRBV9 to TRBJ1-2; D gene uncertain. This CDR3 has 11 residues. Trimming left V 3 bases short and J 6 bases short, with 6 bases between. The germline CDR1 and CDR2 sequences are SGDLS and YYNGEE. The CDR3 region is CASSGVDGYTF. CDR3 nucleotides: TGTGCCAGCAGCGGTGTTGATGGCTACACCTTC.

The chain joins TRBV29-1 to TRBJ2-5; D uncertain. V was shortened by 4 bases and J by 1 base, with 13 bases between the two germline ends. The CDR3 runs to 14 residues. Germline assignment: CDR1 SQVTM and CDR2 ANQGSEA. The CDR3 protein is CSVVNMFSQETQYF. The DNA of the CDR3 is TGCAGCGTTGTTAACATGTTTAGCCAAGAGACCCAGTACTTC.

The CDR3 DNA reads as TGTGCCAGCAGACCCGGGACAGGGAGCTATGGCTACACCTTC. As protein: CASRPGTGSYGYTF. This sequence joins TRBV7-9 and TRBJ1-2; 9 bases line up with TRBD1. CDR1 and CDR2 (germline): SEHNR, FQNEAQ (reference sequence). This CDR3 is built from 14 residues. Losses at the gene ends were 6 bases for V and 4 bases for J; bases not matched to a gene: 6. Filled out from reference TRBV7-9 and TRBJ1-2, the complete variable domain reads DTGVSQNPRHKITKRGQNVTFRCDPISEHNRLYWYRQTLGQGPEFLTYFQNEAQLEKSRLLSDRFSAERPKGSFSTLEIQRTEQGDSAMYLCASRPGTGSYGYTFGSGTRLTVV.

V usage is TRBV5-1 and J usage is TRBJ2-5; the D is unclear. Germline values: CDR1 SGHRS, CDR2 YFSETQ. The ends were cut back, 0 bases at V and 4 bases at J, with 7 bases in the middle. This CDR3 region has 13 residues. Here the CDR3 DNA reads TGCGCCAGCAGCTTGGGAGGCCCAGAGACCCAGTACTTC. As protein: CASSLGGPETQYF.

V usage is TRBV12-3 or TRBV12-4 and J usage is TRBJ1-5; D may be TRBD1 (6 bases). CDR3 size: 13 residues. Between the trimmed V and J ends, which lost 2 bases and 14 bases, there was a span of 16 bases. CDR3 loop: CASSLWGPGQEHF. As DNA, the CDR3 is TGTGCCAGCAGTTTATGGGGACCGGGACAAGAGCATTTT.

The chain combines TRBV29-1 with TRBJ2-5, with 11 bases aligning to TRBD1. The CDR3 spans 14 residues. J lost 5 bases, V lost 3 bases, and 5 bases had no gene match. Germline values: CDR1 SQVTM, CDR2 ANQGSEA. The CDR3 nucleotides are TGCAGCGTTGACGGGACAGGGGGAGAGGAGACCCAGTACTTC. Translation gives CSVDGTGGEETQYF.

This clonotype was seen a handful of times. The V and J genes are TRBV13 and TRBJ2-5; tentatively, D is TRBD2 (6 bases). CDR1 and CDR2 (germline): PRHDT, FYEKMQ (reference sequence). The CDR3 totals 14 residues. The V end lost 4 bases, the J end lost 2 bases, and 11 bases lay between the germline ends. The CDR3 loop reads CASSSGTEQETQYF. The CDR3 DNA reads TGTGCCAGCAGCTCCGGGACTGAGCAAGAGACCCAGTACTTC.

CDR3 sequence (DNA): TGCAGTGCTAGAGAGGTTGCGGCCACATACCTTTATGGCTACACCTTC. It yields the protein CSAREVAATYLYGYTF. The chain joins TRBV20-1 to TRBJ1-2; D uncertain. This CDR3 region has 16 residues. The ends were cut back, 0 bases at V and 5 bases at J, with 19 bases in the middle. Germline lookup yields CDR1 DFQATT and CDR2 SNEGSKA (reference sequence).

This clonotype was detected a few times. CDR3 nucleotide sequence: TGTGCCATCAGTGATTGGACCAGCCAAGAGACCCAGTACTTC. This encodes CAISDWTSQETQYF. The gene calls are TRBV10-3 and TRBJ2-5; D not certain. The germline CDR1 and CDR2 sequences are ENHRY and SYGVKD. V dropped 3 bases and J dropped 1 base, with 9 bases sitting between them. The CDR3 runs to 14 residues.

The chain couples TRBV7-9 to TRBJ1-2, with 8 bases identical to TRBD1. Per germline, CDR1 SEHNR and CDR2 FQNEAQ (reference sequence). With 6 bases clipped from V and 4 bases from J, the junction kept 16 bases outside the gene matches. This CDR3 has 17 residues. This CDR3 reads CASSSTVTGQGSYGYTF. The CDR3 bases are TGTGCCAGCAGTTCAACCGTTACCGGACAGGGAAGCTATGGCTACACCTTC.

This clonotype was picked up a small number of times. The chain links TRBV7-9 to TRBJ1-4; unclear D gene. CDR3 length: 12 residues. The V gene lost 2 bases and the J gene lost 8 bases, with 6 bases spanning the gap. Germline V gives CDR1 SEHNR, CDR2 FQNEAQ (reference sequence). CDR3 protein: CASSLNLEKLFF. DNA for the CDR3: TGTGCCAGCAGCTTAAACCTGGAAAAACTGTTTTTT.

This chain links TRBV7-9 with TRBJ2-7, with TRBD2 matching over 8 bases. Germline values: CDR1 SEHNR, CDR2 FQNEAQ (reference sequence). V was pared by 11 bases and J by 3 bases, with 3 bases of the junction left unmatched. The CDR3 covers 11 residues. This CDR3 reads CAVTSGYEQYF. CDR3 DNA sequence: TGTGCCGTTACTAGCGGCTACGAGCAGTACTTC.

The genes are TRBV27 and TRBJ2-7; 13 bases fit TRBD2. J was trimmed by 2 bases and V by 2 bases; bases with no gene match: 3. The germline V gene encodes CDR1 MNHEY and CDR2 SMNVEV (reference sequence). The CDR3 extends over 16 amino acids. CDR3 amino acids: CASSLILAGGTYEQYF. The CDR3 DNA reads TGTGCCAGCAGTTTAATACTAGCGGGAGGGACCTACGAGCAGTACTTC.

The CDR3 nucleotides read TGTGCCAGCACTTCGGGACTCCCGCGGACTGAAGCTTTCTTT. Its protein is CASTSGLPRTEAFF. The J gene is TRBJ1-1, the V gene TRBV12-3 or TRBV12-4, with D tentatively TRBD1 (5 bases). The CDR3 sequence is 14 residues long. V was cut by 7 bases and J by 5 bases, with 17 bases left in between.